This entry describes one TCR beta chain. Its target is unknown. Recipients boosted at about 4 weeks or about 12 weeks are pooled. The V and J ends lost 6 bases and 5 bases, in that order; junction bases with no gene match: 7. CDR1 MNHNY and CDR2 SVGAGI come from the germline V gene (reference sequence). This CDR3 spans 14 amino acids. Produced via immunoSEQ multiplex PCR; TCRdb's table is partial and in-frame only. The data show roughly 150,000 clones, with around 93% seen just once and approximately 3.8% held by the top ten. This specimen belongs to a study of T cell responses to AZD1222 COVID-19 vaccine. Study conclusions and caveats: With two AZD1222 doses given, Spike-specific TCR breadth and depth both rose. Donors were mostly white British, more females; clonal diversity possibly underestimated.

Here the sequenced sample was peripheral blood, taken 28 days after the second AZD1222 dose. J is TRBJ2-5 and V is TRBV6-6; 9 bases agree with TRBD1. The sequence derives from an adult who received the AZD1222 COVID-19 vaccine. This CDR3 is CASRWGQGIETQYF. The CDR3 DNA is TGTGCCAGCAGATGGGGACAGGGTATCGAGACCCAGTACTTC.